This T cell receptor (beta chain) was sequenced for a study of blood T cell repertoires in COVID-19. How the authors handled the data: Reference gene primer amplification gave estimated nucleated cell counts. The assay was immunoSEQ multiplex PCR, and TCRdb's table has in-frame clones only and misses some. That table furnishes V, J and clone size, whereas the DNA furnished D and trimming. The data show approximately 160,000 clones, about 86% seen once. V was pared by 0 bases and J by 5 bases, with 10 bases between. Germline CDR1 reads SGHAT; CDR2 reads FQNNGV. This CDR3 comprises 15 residues. The V gene is TRBV11-2, the J gene TRBJ1-4, with D perhaps matching TRBD1 (6 bases). The sequenced sample consisted of peripheral blood. The sequence came from a man aged 45-65 years with active or convalescent COVID-19. The chain's CDR3 is CASSLDRGLNEKLFF. The CDR3 DNA sequence: TGTGCCAGCAGCTTAGACAGGGGCCTCAATGAAAAACTGTTTTTT.